This entry concerns a single T cell receptor (beta chain). This entry comes from a study of blood T cell repertoires in COVID-19. Study context: The origin of the acute and convalescent COVID-19 samples was the United States, Italy and Spain.

Authors' methods: How many nucleated cells were present was estimated from reference gene primer amplification. Profiled with immunoSEQ multiplex PCR; TCRdb holds only in-frame clones, not every one. V, J and clone size were drawn from that table, and D and trimming were deduced from the DNA. Of 250,000 to 350,000 clones in the sample, about nine tenths are singletons; the top ten hold over 2%. Germline loops: CDR1 GTSNPN, CDR2 SVGIG (reference sequence). Between the trimmed V and J ends, which lost 3 bases and 0 bases, there was a span of 9 bases. This CDR3 has 15 amino acids. V and J are TRBV30 and TRBJ1-6; no reliable D call. The receptor was isolated from a woman aged 45-60 years who had recovered from COVID-19. The specimen was peripheral blood. CDR3 protein: CAWRSARSYNSPLHF. The CDR3 DNA follows: TGTGCCTGGAGGTCAGCGCGCTCCTATAATTCACCCCTCCACTTT.